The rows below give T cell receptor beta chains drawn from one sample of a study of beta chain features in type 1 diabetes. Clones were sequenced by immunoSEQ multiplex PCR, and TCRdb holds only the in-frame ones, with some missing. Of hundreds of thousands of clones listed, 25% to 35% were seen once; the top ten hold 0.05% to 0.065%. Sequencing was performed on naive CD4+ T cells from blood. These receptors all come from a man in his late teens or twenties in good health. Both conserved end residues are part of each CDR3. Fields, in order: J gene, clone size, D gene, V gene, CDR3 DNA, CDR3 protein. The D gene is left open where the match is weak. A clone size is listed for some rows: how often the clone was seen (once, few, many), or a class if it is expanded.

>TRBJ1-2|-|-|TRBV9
TGTGCCAGCAGCGCCACTTATAACTATGGCTACACCTTC
CASSATYNYGYTF
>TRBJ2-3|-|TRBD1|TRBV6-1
TGTGCCAGCAGTGAAGGGGACAGGCTTAGCACAGATACGCAGTATTTT
CASSEGDRLSTDTQYF
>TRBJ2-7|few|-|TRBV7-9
TGTGCCAGCAGCTTAGCTGGGACCTACGAGCAGTACTTC
CASSLAGTYEQYF
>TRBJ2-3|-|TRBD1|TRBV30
TGTGCCTGGAGTGCCGGGACAGTTAAAGATACGCAGTATTTT
CAWSAGTVKDTQYF
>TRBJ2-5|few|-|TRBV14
TGTGCCAGCAGCCAAGCTACCCGGACCCAGTACTTC
CASSQATRTQYF
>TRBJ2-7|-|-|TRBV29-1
TGCAGCGTAACCGGGGTATCCTACGAGCAGTACTTC
CSVTGVSYEQYF
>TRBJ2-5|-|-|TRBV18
TGTGCCAGCTCACGGGACAAACAAGAGACCCAGTACTTC
CASSRDKQETQYF
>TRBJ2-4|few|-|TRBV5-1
TGCGCCAGCAGCTTGGCCGGCGCCAGGGCAAACATTCAGTACTTC
CASSLAGARANIQYF
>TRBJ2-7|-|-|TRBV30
TGTGCCGCCGGGGGCTTCACGGGACCCGCCGCCCACGAGCAGTACTTC
CAAGGFTGPAAHEQYF
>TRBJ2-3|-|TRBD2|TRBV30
TGTGCCTGGAGTGTACGGGGACTAGCGGGACACGGGGTGGGGACAGATACGCAGTATTTT
CAWSVRGLAGHGVGTDTQYF
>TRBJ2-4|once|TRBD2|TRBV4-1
TGCGCCAGCAGCCCGCTGGAGGAGCGGGAGAACATTCAGTACTTC
CASSPLEERENIQYF